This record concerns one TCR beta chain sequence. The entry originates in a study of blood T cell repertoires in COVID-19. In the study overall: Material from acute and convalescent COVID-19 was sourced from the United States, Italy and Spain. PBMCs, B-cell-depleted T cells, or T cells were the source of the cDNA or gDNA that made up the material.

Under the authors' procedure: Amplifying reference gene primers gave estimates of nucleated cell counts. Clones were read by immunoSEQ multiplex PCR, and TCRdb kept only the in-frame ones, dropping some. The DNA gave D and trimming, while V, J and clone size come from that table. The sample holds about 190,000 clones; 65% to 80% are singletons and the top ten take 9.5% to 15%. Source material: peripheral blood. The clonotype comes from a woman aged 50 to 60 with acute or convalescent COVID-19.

This CDR3 reads CASSLDGQGAGEKLFF. CDR3 DNA sequence: TGCGCCAGCAGCTTGGATGGACAGGGGGCAGGTGAAAAACTGTTTTTT. This chain connects TRBV5-1 to TRBJ1-4; TRBD1 aligns across 11 bases. Germline CDR1 reads SGHRS; CDR2 reads YFSETQ. V lost 0 bases and J lost 7; bases outside the gene matches: 5. CDR3 length equals 16 residues.